This T cell receptor beta chain was sequenced for a study of blood T cell repertoires in COVID-19. Recruits, aged roughly 18 to 95 years, lived in 20 to 30 US areas. What the recovered Cohort 3 donors had was two negative PCRs, clearance, or symptom resolution. The germline gives CDR1 LGHNA, CDR2 YNFKEQ. The CDR3 contains 17 residues. Trimming removed 0 bases at V and 6 bases at J, with 18 bases between. Data came from immunoSEQ multiplex PCR; TCRdb stores just in-frame clones and leaves some out. The sample holds 300,000 to 400,000 clones, more than 75% seen once. Material: PBMCs or T cells enriched from blood (not recorded which). This clonotype was sampled from a young woman who had recovered from COVID-19. This rearrangement joins TRBV4-2 to TRBJ1-5, with D maybe TRBD1 (5 bases). CDR3 DNA sequence: TGTGCCAGCAGCCAAGATAATGGGGGGAGCGTAAGTCAGCCCCAGCATTTT. This translates into CASSQDNGGSVSQPQHF.